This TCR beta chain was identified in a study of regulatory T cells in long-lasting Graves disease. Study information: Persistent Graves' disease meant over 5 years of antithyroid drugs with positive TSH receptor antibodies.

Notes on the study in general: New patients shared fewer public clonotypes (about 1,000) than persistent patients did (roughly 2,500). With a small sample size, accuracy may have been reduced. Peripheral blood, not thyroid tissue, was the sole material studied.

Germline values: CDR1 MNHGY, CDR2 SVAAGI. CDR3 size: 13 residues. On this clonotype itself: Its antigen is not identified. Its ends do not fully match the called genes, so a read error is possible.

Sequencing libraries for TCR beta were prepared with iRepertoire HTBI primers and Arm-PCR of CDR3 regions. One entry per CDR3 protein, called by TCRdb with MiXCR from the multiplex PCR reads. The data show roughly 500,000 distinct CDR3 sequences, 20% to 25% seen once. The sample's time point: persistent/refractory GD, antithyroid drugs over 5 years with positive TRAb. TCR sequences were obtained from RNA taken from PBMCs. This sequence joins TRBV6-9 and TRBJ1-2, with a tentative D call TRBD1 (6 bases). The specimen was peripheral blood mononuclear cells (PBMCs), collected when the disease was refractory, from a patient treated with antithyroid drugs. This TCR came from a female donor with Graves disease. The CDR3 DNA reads TGCGCCAGCAGTGAATGGACAGACTATGGCTACACCTTC. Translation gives CASSEWTDYGYTF.